The rows below give T cell receptor beta chains drawn from one sample of a study of a mutant IDH1 vaccine in newly diagnosed glioma. Clones were sequenced by immunoSEQ multiplex PCR, and TCRdb holds only the in-frame ones, with some missing. Of approximately 61,000 clones listed, roughly 81% are singletons. What these receptors recognize is not known. Sequenced here: PBMCs, sampled from a glioma patient whose treatment included an IDH1 peptide vaccine. The receptors stem from a man aged 35 to 55 with glioma. Each CDR3 is given with its conserved first and last residue. A D gene is named only where the DNA matches it firmly. Part of the rows lack a size; the others show once, few, many or a class for expanded clones.

>.|TRBV7-3|TRBJ1-1|.
CASSSINQGTEAFF
TGTGCCAGCAGCTCCATCAATCAGGGGACTGAAGCTTTCTTT
>once|TRBV9|TRBJ1-6|.
CASSVAGTPNSPLHF
TGTGCCAGCAGCGTAGCTGGGACACCTAATTCACCCCTCCACTTT
>.|TRBV29-1|TRBJ2-7|.
CSVTPLRGEQYF
TGCAGCGTTACACCACTCAGGGGCGAGCAGTACTTC
>.|TRBV29-1|TRBJ1-1|TRBD1
CSGAGTGVTEAFF
TGCAGCGGAGCCGGGACAGGGGTCACTGAAGCTTTCTTT
>once|TRBV29-1|TRBJ1-2|.
CSVGGDYGYTF
TGCAGCGTTGGCGGGGACTATGGCTACACCTTC
>.|TRBV10-3|TRBJ1-1|TRBD1
CAISGTGYYTEAFF
TGTGCCATCAGTGGGACAGGATATTACACTGAAGCTTTCTTT
>.|TRBV4-3|TRBJ1-5|.
CASSQERVYQPQHF
TGCGCCAGCAGCCAAGAGAGGGTATATCAGCCCCAGCATTTT
>.|TRBV6-1|TRBJ1-2|.
CASSPTAVHGYTF
TGTGCCAGCAGCCCAACAGCGGTCCATGGCTACACCTTC
>.|TRBV18|TRBJ1-5|TRBD1
CASSPGTGGAGQPQHF
TGTGCCAGCTCGCCGGGGACAGGGGGCGCCGGACAGCCCCAGCATTTT
>.|TRBV7-2|TRBJ2-1|TRBD2
CASSASFLAGGYNEQFF
TGTGCCAGCAGCGCCTCGTTTCTAGCGGGAGGATACAATGAGCAGTTCTTC
>.|TRBV19|TRBJ2-4|TRBD2
CASSIRTSGSDIQYF
TGTGCCAGTAGTATAAGGACTAGCGGGAGTGACATTCAGTACTTC
>.|TRBV14|TRBJ2-1|TRBD2
CASSSLAGGYNEQFF
TGTGCCAGCAGTTCGTTAGCGGGAGGCTACAATGAGCAGTTCTTC
>.|TRBV6-6|TRBJ2-7|.
CASSTVREQYF
TGTGCCAGCAGTACCGTGAGGGAGCAGTACTTC
>.|TRBV6-5|TRBJ2-7|.
CASSYSAGHTYEQYF
TGTGCCAGCAGTTACTCTGCGGGCCATACCTACGAGCAGTACTTC
>once|TRBV28|TRBJ1-1|TRBD1
CASSFSGTGIGEAFF
TGTGCCAGCAGTTTCTCCGGGACAGGGATCGGTGAAGCTTTCTTT
>.|TRBV19|TRBJ1-6|.
CASSIGQNNSPLHF
TGTGCCAGTTCCATTGGACAGAATAATTCACCCCTCCACTTT
>.|TRBV10-3|TRBJ1-6|.
CAISESTYNSPLHF
TGTGCCATCAGTGAGTCTACCTATAATTCACCCCTCCACTTT
>.|TRBV4-3|TRBJ2-7|TRBD1
CASSQAGTGFTYEQYF
TGCGCCAGCAGCCAAGCGGGGACAGGGTTCACCTACGAGCAGTACTTC
>.|TRBV7-8|TRBJ2-3|.
CANLQGFSTDTQYF
TGTGCCAACCTCCAGGGGTTTTCCACAGATACGCAGTATTTT
>.|TRBV19|TRBJ2-7|TRBD1
CASSPGTGIYEQYF
TGTGCCAGTAGTCCAGGGACAGGGATATACGAGCAGTACTTC
>.|TRBV10-1|TRBJ2-3|TRBD2
CASSESRGASTDTQYF
TGCGCCAGCAGTGAGTCGCGGGGGGCCAGCACAGATACGCAGTATTTT
>many|TRBV5-6|TRBJ2-1|TRBD2
CASSPGLAGPVSYNEQFF
TGTGCCAGCAGCCCGGGACTAGCGGGTCCTGTCTCCTACAATGAGCAGTTCTTC
>.|TRBV7-2|TRBJ2-3|.
CASSQTGMASTDTQYF
TGTGCCAGCAGCCAAACAGGGATGGCCAGCACAGATACGCAGTATTTT
>.|TRBV2|TRBJ2-3|TRBD2
CASKVLAGSSTDTQYF
TGTGCCAGCAAGGTCCTAGCGGGCTCTAGCACAGATACGCAGTATTTT
>.|TRBV7-2|TRBJ2-7|TRBD1
CASSFRQGLGYEQYF
TGTGCCAGCAGCTTTCGACAGGGCTTAGGCTACGAGCAGTACTTC
>.|TRBV9|TRBJ2-1|TRBD2
CASSVGGLVDNEQFF
TGTGCCAGCAGCGTAGGGGGACTAGTTGACAATGAGCAGTTCTTC
>.|TRBV5-8|TRBJ2-2|.
CASSFYSNTGELFF
TGTGCCAGCAGCTTCTATTCGAACACCGGGGAGCTGTTTTTT
>few|TRBV5-5|TRBJ1-1|TRBD1
CASSLTDRANTEAFF
TGTGCCAGCAGCCTAACCGACAGGGCAAACACTGAAGCTTTCTTT
>.|TRBV7-2|TRBJ1-4|.
CASSLSWAITNEKLFF
TGTGCCAGCAGCTTATCCTGGGCCATAACTAATGAAAAACTGTTTTTT
>few|TRBV6-5|TRBJ1-2|TRBD1
CASSYSKIGQGGGYTF
TGTGCCAGCAGTTACTCGAAAATCGGACAGGGAGGTGGCTACACCTTC
>.|TRBV27|TRBJ1-1|.
CASYKLNTEAFF
TGTGCCAGCTATAAACTGAACACTGAAGCTTTCTTT
>.|TRBV5-8|TRBJ1-2|.
CASSRGPLGYTF
TGTGCCAGCAGCAGGGGACCTTTGGGCTACACCTTC
>.|TRBV4-1|TRBJ1-1|.
CASSQDARGASFAFF
TGCGCCAGCAGCCAAGATGCCAGGGGCGCGTCCTTCGCTTTCTTT
>.|TRBV14|TRBJ2-1|TRBD1
CASSRRQGLSSYNEQFF
TGTGCCAGCAGCCGCCGACAGGGCCTTAGCTCCTACAATGAGCAGTTCTTC
>.|TRBV19|TRBJ2-3|TRBD2
CASRPSGPSTDTQYF
TGTGCCAGTAGACCTAGCGGGCCTAGCACAGATACGCAGTATTTT
>.|TRBV19|TRBJ2-1|.
CASRLDRSSYNEQFF
TGTGCCAGTAGGTTAGACAGGAGCTCCTACAATGAGCAGTTCTTC
>.|TRBV7-8|TRBJ1-4|.
CASGTELKEKLFF
TGTGCCAGTGGTACAGAGCTTAAGGAAAAGTTGTTTTTT
>.|TRBV13|TRBJ1-2|.
CASSLQQGTNYGYTF
TGTGCCAGCAGCTTACAGCAGGGTACAAACTATGGCTACACCTTC
>few|TRBV7-9|TRBJ1-1|.
CASSFVTEPVEAFF
TGTGCCAGCAGCTTTGTCACAGAGCCAGTTGAAGCTTTCTTT
>.|TRBV7-2|TRBJ2-7|.
CASNAPGSYEQYF
TGTGCCAGCAACGCCCCTGGCTCTTACGAGCAGTACTTC
>.|TRBV6-5|TRBJ2-7|TRBD1
CASSYVTGVVYEQYF
TGTGCCAGCAGTTACGTGACAGGGGTCGTCTACGAGCAGTACTTC
>.|TRBV4-3|TRBJ1-6|.
CASSQDLSYNSPLHF
TGCGCCAGCAGCCAAGATCTCTCCTATAATTCACCCCTCCACTTT
>.|TRBV7-3|TRBJ2-1|TRBD2
CASSNLAGVYNEQFF
TGTGCCAGCAGCAACCTAGCGGGAGTATACAATGAGCAGTTCTTC
>.|TRBV19|TRBJ2-6|.
CASSIRKGTAGANVLTF
TGTGCCAGTAGTATACGGAAAGGGACGGCTGGGGCCAACGTCCTGACTTTC
>.|TRBV7-9|TRBJ2-6|.
CASSPVISGANVLTF
TGTGCCAGCAGCCCTGTGATTTCTGGGGCCAACGTCCTGACTTTC
>.|TRBV13|TRBJ2-5|.
CASSFRAQETQYF
TGTGCCAGCAGCTTTCGCGCTCAAGAGACCCAGTACTTC
>.|TRBV7-9|TRBJ1-4|TRBD1
CASSLGTGNFEKLFF
TGTGCCAGCAGCTTAGGGACAGGAAACTTTGAAAAACTGTTTTTT
>.|TRBV25-1|TRBJ2-7|.
CASSPPGLRSEYF
TGTGCCAGCAGTCCTCCCGGACTACGATCGGAGTACTTC
>.|TRBV4-3|TRBJ1-2|.
CASSQDWGGYGYTF
TGCGCCAGCAGCCAAGACTGGGGTGGCTATGGCTACACCTTC
>.|TRBV4-2|TRBJ2-2|TRBD2
CASSRGLAGTNTGELFF
TGTGCCAGCAGCCGGGGACTAGCGGGAACGAACACCGGGGAGCTGTTTTTT
>.|TRBV7-2|TRBJ1-4|TRBD1
CASSLARWTGGGEKLFF
TGTGCCAGCAGCTTAGCGAGATGGACAGGAGGCGGCGAAAAACTGTTTTTT
>.|TRBV28|TRBJ1-4|.
CASSFSGDPNEKLFF
TGTGCCAGCAGCTTCTCAGGGGACCCTAATGAAAAACTGTTTTTT
>.|TRBV7-2|TRBJ2-1|TRBD1
CASSMPGQVFNEQFF
TGTGCCAGCAGCATGCCGGGACAGGTTTTTAATGAGCAGTTCTTC
>.|TRBV6-5|TRBJ1-1|.
CASSYSTQNTEAFF
TGTGCCAGCAGTTACTCGACACAGAACACTGAAGCTTTCTTT
>.|TRBV6-5|TRBJ2-3|.
CASSPLGGVTDTQYF
TGTGCCAGCAGCCCCCTAGGGGGGGTTACAGATACGCAGTATTTT
>.|TRBV9|TRBJ1-2|.
CASSTDENYGYTF
TGTGCCAGCAGCACCGACGAGAACTATGGCTACACCTTC